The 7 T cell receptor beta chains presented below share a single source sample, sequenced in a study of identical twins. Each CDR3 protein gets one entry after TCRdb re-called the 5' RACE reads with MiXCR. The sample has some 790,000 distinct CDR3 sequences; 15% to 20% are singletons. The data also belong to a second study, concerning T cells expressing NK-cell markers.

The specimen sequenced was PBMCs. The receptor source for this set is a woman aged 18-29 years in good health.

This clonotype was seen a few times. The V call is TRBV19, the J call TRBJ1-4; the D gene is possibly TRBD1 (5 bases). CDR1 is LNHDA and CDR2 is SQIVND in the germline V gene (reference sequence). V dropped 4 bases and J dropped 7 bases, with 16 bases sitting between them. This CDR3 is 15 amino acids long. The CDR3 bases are TGTGCCAGTAGTAGCCGGGACGTGGGACCTGAAAAACTGTTTTTT. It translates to CASSSRDVGPEKLFF.

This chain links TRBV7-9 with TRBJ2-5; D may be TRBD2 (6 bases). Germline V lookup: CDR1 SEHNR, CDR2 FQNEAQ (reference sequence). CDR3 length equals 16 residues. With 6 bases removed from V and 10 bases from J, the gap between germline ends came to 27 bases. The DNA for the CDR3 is TGTGCCAGCAGTCGTACAACCGGGACCGCGGGGAGAGGCCAGTACTTC. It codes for CASSRTTGTAGRGQYF.

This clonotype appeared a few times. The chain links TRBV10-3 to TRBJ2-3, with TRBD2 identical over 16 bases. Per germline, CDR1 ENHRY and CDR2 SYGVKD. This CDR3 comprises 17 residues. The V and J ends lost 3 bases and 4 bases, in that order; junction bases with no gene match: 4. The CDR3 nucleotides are TGTGCCATCAGTGAAGGGACTAGCGGGAGGGAAGCAGATACGCAGTATTTT. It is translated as CAISEGTSGREADTQYF.

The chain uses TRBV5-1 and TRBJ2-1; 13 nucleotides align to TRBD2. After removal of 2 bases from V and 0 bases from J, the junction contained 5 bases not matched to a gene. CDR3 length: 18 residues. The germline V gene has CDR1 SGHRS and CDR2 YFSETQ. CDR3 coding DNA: TGCGCCAGCAGCTTAGGACTAGCGGGGGCCTACTCCTACAATGAGCAGTTCTTC. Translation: CASSLGLAGAYSYNEQFF.

In nucleotides, the CDR3 is TGCGCCAGCAGCTTCCCACAGGGTGGATCCTACGAGCAGTACTTC. The encoded protein is CASSFPQGGSYEQYF. The rearrangement uses TRBV5-1 and TRBJ2-7, with D perhaps matching TRBD1 (6 bases). Per germline, CDR1 SGHRS and CDR2 YFSETQ. Trimming pared 2 bases from V and 1 base from J, leaving 13 bases between. The CDR3 contains 15 residues.

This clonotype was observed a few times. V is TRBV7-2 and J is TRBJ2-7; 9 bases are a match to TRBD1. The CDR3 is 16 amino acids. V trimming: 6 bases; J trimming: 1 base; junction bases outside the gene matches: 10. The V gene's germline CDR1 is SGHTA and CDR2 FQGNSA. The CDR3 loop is CASRLSAGQGSYEQYF. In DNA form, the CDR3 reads TGTGCCAGCAGATTATCCGCAGGACAGGGGTCCTACGAGCAGTACTTC.

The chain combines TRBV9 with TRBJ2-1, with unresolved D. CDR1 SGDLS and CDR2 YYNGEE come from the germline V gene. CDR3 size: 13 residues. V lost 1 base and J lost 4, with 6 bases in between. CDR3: CASSVKGYNEQFF. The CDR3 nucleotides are TGTGCCAGCAGCGTAAAAGGGTACAATGAGCAGTTCTTC.